A single sample is the source of the 7 T cell receptor beta chains below, sequenced in a study of beta chain features in type 1 diabetes listed by TCRdb under 2018. Libraries were constructed by the immunoSEQ multiplex PCR assay. All of the isolated RNA was reverse transcribed with the High Capacity cDNA Reverse Transcription Kit, so expressed TCRB transcripts were sequenced. Drawn from immuneACCESS, this table holds only the in-frame rearrangements with V and J called that TCRdb kept. Clones are partly lost; checked studies trace under half to an unresolved V gene and leave the rest unexplained. This sample comprises 450,000 to 600,000 clones, about 30% of them detected only once. The ten largest clones take up 0.05% to 0.07% of the sample. Sequenced: naive CD4+ T cells from blood. Explained via the paper, the cell subset or site label denotes: true naive CD4+ T cells. The origin of the receptors is a man younger than 35 in good health.

Only a few counts were recorded for this clone. V is TRBV4-1 and J is TRBJ1-1; tentative D call: TRBD1 (5 bases). The length of the CDR3 is 15 residues. V was pared by 1 base and J by 2 bases, with 11 bases between. Germline CDR1 is MGHRA and CDR2 is YSYEKL. CDR3 sequence (DNA): TGCGCCAGCAGCCAAGTCTCCAGGGTCAACACTGAAGCTTTCTTT. It codes for CASSQVSRVNTEAFF.

The chain recombines TRBV7-2 with TRBJ2-7, with D unresolved. The CDR3 length is 13 residues. Germline CDR1 is SGHTA and CDR2 is FQGNSA. Trimming took 2 bases from V and 1 from J, leaving 6 bases between them. Here the CDR3 reads CASSLSSSYEQYF. In nucleotides, the CDR3 is TGTGCCAGCAGCTTATCCAGTTCCTACGAGCAGTACTTC.

This clone was observed a few times. This rearrangement joins TRBV2 to TRBJ2-1; D gene unclear. This CDR3 region has 13 residues. V was trimmed by 4 bases and J by 12 bases, leaving 16 bases between them. The germline gives CDR1 SNHLY, CDR2 FYNNEI. CDR3 amino acids: CASSAAGPARQFF. DNA for the CDR3: TGTGCCAGCAGTGCCGCAGGCCCCGCTAGGCAGTTCTTC.

The V and J genes are TRBV7-2 and TRBJ2-1; no clear D gene. Between the trimmed V and J ends, which lost 1 base and 7 bases, there was a span of 8 bases. Germline V gene lookup returns CDR1 SGHTA and CDR2 FQGNSA. The CDR3 sequence is 13 residues long. The CDR3 coding sequence is TGTGCCAGCAGCTTAGAATTGACGAATGAGCAGTTCTTC. It codes for CASSLELTNEQFF.

The J gene is TRBJ1-1, the V gene TRBV1; the table's D call TRBD1 went unverified against the DNA. TRBV1 is reported as a pseudogene. This CDR3 comprises 13 residues. The CDR3 sequence is CTSSLQGPTEAFF. The CDR3 DNA is TGCACCAGCAGCCTTCAGGGTCCCACTGAAGCTTTCTTT.

This clone was counted a few times. The genes are TRBV30 and TRBJ2-4; 7 bases fit TRBD2. The CDR3 spans 16 residues. J gave up 3 bases and V 0 bases, and 8 bases lay outside the gene matches. The germline gives CDR1 GTSNPN, CDR2 SVGIG (reference sequence). Here the CDR3 DNA reads TGTGCCTGGAGTGTAGCGGGACGGTATGGCAAAAACATTCAGTACTTC. Protein product: CAWSVAGRYGKNIQYF.

About this clone: The same CDR3 also results from other DNA sequences found in this sample. The chain joins TRBV30 to TRBJ2-3; the match to TRBD2 covers 9 bases. With V trimmed by 0 bases and J by 2 bases, 3 bases remained unmatched. CDR3 length: 15 amino acids. Germline CDR1 is GTSNPN and CDR2 is SVGIG (reference sequence). CDR3 nucleotides: TGTGCCTGGAGTGTACTAGCGGGCTACACAGATACGCAGTATTTT. Its translation: CAWSVLAGYTDTQYF.